A single sample gave rise to the 22 T cell receptor beta chains below, sequenced in a study of T cells expressing NK-cell markers. TCRdb reprocessed the 5' RACE reads and keeps a single row for each CDR3 protein, giving no DNA. This repertoire includes some 410,000 distinct CDR3 sequences. The material sequenced was blood T cells: a sorted CD56 or NKG2C T cell subset, CD4+ or CD8+ T cells, or bulk PBMC T cells (not recorded which). The receptor set was obtained from a woman between 18 and 70 years old in good health.

CDR3: CSATRTSGSKADTQYF. J is TRBJ2-3 and V is TRBV20-1; TCRdb indicates TRBD2, and absent DNA this call remains unverified. The CDR3 loop spans 16 amino acids. The germline V gene encodes CDR1 DFQATT and CDR2 SNEGSKA (reference sequence).

This chain connects TRBV4-3 to TRBJ2-4; TCRdb calls TRBD2, which cannot be checked without DNA. Looked up from germline, CDR1 is LGHNA and CDR2 is YSLEER. The CDR3 has 16 residues. CDR3 residues: CASSQLSGVGKNIQYF.

The CDR3 is CASRERLQGTDTQYF. This rearrangement joins TRBV12-3 or TRBV12-4 to TRBJ2-3. This CDR3 is 15 amino acids long.

The chain uses TRBV12-3 or TRBV12-4 and TRBJ2-4; the TRBD2 assignment by TCRdb is unverifiable without DNA. The CDR3 contains 17 residues. The CDR3 reads CASSKVVAFPAKNIQYF.

The J gene is TRBJ1-5, the V gene TRBV12-3 or TRBV12-4; without DNA, the TCRdb call of TRBD1 cannot be checked. CDR3 length: 16 amino acids. The CDR3 loop reads CASSFLGRGGNQPQHF.

J is TRBJ2-1 and V is TRBV24-1; the D call from TCRdb, TRBD2, cannot be confirmed without DNA. The CDR3 covers 17 residues. The germline CDR1 and CDR2 sequences are KGHDR and SFDVKD. The CDR3 sequence: CATSDLQREGVYNEQFF.

The chain couples TRBV18 to TRBJ1-5; TCRdb's D gene call, TRBD1, goes unchecked for lack of DNA. CDR3 length: 19 residues. Germline V gene data show CDR1 as KGHSH and CDR2 as LQKENI. The CDR3 loop is CASSPTGGWDRDTNQPQHF.

V usage is TRBV29-1 and J usage is TRBJ1-1; the TCRdb call, TRBD1, lacks DNA for checking. Germline V gene data show CDR1 as SQVTM and CDR2 as ANQGSEA. This CDR3 comprises 12 residues. The chain's CDR3 is CSVEGAGTEAFF.

The genes are TRBV7-9 and TRBJ2-7. The CDR3 is 12 residues long. CDR1 is SEHNR, CDR2 FQNEAQ, per germline (reference sequence). This CDR3 reads CASSSHPYEQYF.

This rearrangement joins TRBV4-3 to TRBJ2-1; as DNA is missing, the TRBD1 call by TCRdb cannot be tested. Looked up from germline, CDR1 is LGHNA and CDR2 is YSLEER. The CDR3 spans 14 residues. CDR3: CASSGERGDNEQFF.

This chain uses TRBV6-2 or TRBV6-3 with TRBJ1-2. The CDR3 covers 13 residues. Germline V lookup: CDR1 MNHEY, CDR2 SVGEGT. The CDR3: CASSYEAYYGYTF.

The chain recombines TRBV5-1 with TRBJ2-2; TCRdb's assignment of TRBD1 cannot be checked, as there is no DNA. The germline V gene encodes CDR1 SGHRS and CDR2 YFSETQ. This CDR3 comprises 15 residues. CDR3 loop: CASSLEPGSSGELFF.

J is TRBJ2-1 and V is TRBV15; TCRdb returns TRBD1, unconfirmable since there is no DNA. This CDR3 comprises 16 residues. CDR1 and CDR2 (germline): LNHNV, YYDKDF (reference sequence). The CDR3 loop is CATSRGTDRVVDEQFF.

V usage is TRBV6-1 and J usage is TRBJ2-7; the D call from TCRdb, TRBD2, cannot be confirmed without DNA. The length of the CDR3 is 15 residues. Germline V gene sequence: CDR1 MNHNS, CDR2 SASEGT. The CDR3 sequence: CASSVSGTPTYEQYF.

V and J are TRBV16 and TRBJ1-1; TCRdb gives TRBD1 as the D gene, but with no DNA this cannot be confirmed. Germline V lookup: CDR1 KGHSY, CDR2 FQNENV. The CDR3 is 14 amino acids. CDR3 amino acids: CASSRSGTGRGAFF.

The rearrangement uses TRBV7-2 and TRBJ2-2; TCRdb lists TRBD1, though no DNA is available to test this call. Per germline, CDR1 SGHTA and CDR2 FQGNSA. This CDR3 has 16 residues. This CDR3 reads CASSLGLGAGTGELFF.

This chain links TRBV20-1 with TRBJ2-5; no DNA is available, so the TRBD1 call from TCRdb remains unchecked. There are 13 residues in the CDR3. The germline gives CDR1 DFQATT, CDR2 SNEGSKA (reference sequence). The CDR3 protein is CSASTGARGTQYF.

The chain combines TRBV6-4 with TRBJ2-1; TCRdb gives TRBD2 as the D gene, but with no DNA this cannot be confirmed. CDR3 length: 15 residues. The germline V gene has CDR1 MRHNA and CDR2 SNTAGT. CDR3 residues: CASSPTSGGFNEQFF.

This chain links TRBV6-1 with TRBJ2-1; lacking DNA, the TRBD2 call made by TCRdb goes unchecked. This CDR3 has 15 residues. The germline V gene has CDR1 MNHNS and CDR2 SASEGT. CDR3 protein: CASSPGQAGNNEQFF.

This chain uses TRBV20-1 with TRBJ1-5; without DNA, the TCRdb call of TRBD1 cannot be checked. Per the germline V gene, CDR1 is DFQATT and CDR2 is SNEGSKA (reference sequence). This CDR3 contains 14 residues. The CDR3 protein is CSSRRTGVNQPQHF.

This chain connects TRBV7-9 to TRBJ2-1; TCRdb names TRBD1, which stays unverified in the absence of DNA. The CDR3 is 17 residues long. CDR1 and CDR2 (germline): SEHNR, FQNEAQ (reference sequence). The chain's CDR3 is CASSARDRAISYNEQFF.

The J gene is TRBJ2-5, the V gene TRBV12-3 or TRBV12-4; TCRdb reports TRBD1, a call that lacks DNA to check it against. The CDR3 covers 15 residues. CDR3 amino acids: CASTPGTGDLETQYF.